The 5 T cell receptor beta chains given below trace back to one sample, sequenced in a study of blood T cell repertoires in COVID-19. Clones were sequenced by immunoSEQ multiplex PCR, and TCRdb holds only the in-frame ones, with some missing. Of 120,000 to 150,000 clones in the sample, about nine tenths were seen once. Sequenced material: peripheral blood. The source of these receptors is a human donor in a cohort sampled during active COVID-19.

This chain links TRBV7-9 with TRBJ1-3; D is undetermined. The ends were cut back, 2 bases at V and 0 bases at J, with 14 bases in the middle. The CDR3 is 17 residues long. Per germline, CDR1 SEHNR and CDR2 FQNEAQ (reference sequence). CDR3 sequence reads: CASSLSSAVSSGNTIYF. CDR3 nucleotides: TGTGCCAGCAGCTTAAGCTCAGCGGTGAGCTCTGGAAACACCATATATTTT.

This chain links TRBV7-9 with TRBJ2-5, with 10 bases matching TRBD2. J lost 11 bases, V lost 0 bases, and 6 bases had no gene match. Germline CDR1 is SEHNR and CDR2 is FQNEAQ (reference sequence). The CDR3 consists of 14 residues. CDR3 coding DNA: TGTGCCAGCAGCTTAGCAGTAGCGGGGGGCACGCAGTACTTC. Translating gives CASSLAVAGGTQYF. Full variable domain (outside the CDR3, taken from reference TRBV7-9 and TRBJ2-5): DTGVSQNPRHKITKRGQNVTFRCDPISEHNRLYWYRQTLGQGPEFLTYFQNEAQLEKSRLLSDRFSAERPKGSFSTLEIQRTEQGDSAMYLCASSLAVAGGTQYFGPGTRLLVL.

The V and J genes are TRBV6-5 and TRBJ2-7, with 7 bases that match TRBD1. From germline, CDR1 is MNHEY and CDR2 SVGAGI. J was trimmed by 3 bases and V by 2 bases; bases with no gene match: 7. This CDR3 contains 15 residues. The CDR3 DNA sequence: TGTGCCAGCAGTTACGATCGGTACAGGGGCTACGAGCAGTACTTC. This gives the protein CASSYDRYRGYEQYF.

The chain is built from TRBV27 and TRBJ2-3, with TRBD2 matching 11 bases. Germline V lookup: CDR1 MNHEY, CDR2 SMNVEV (reference sequence). The CDR3 sequence is 16 residues long. V lost 5 bases to trimming and J lost 4 bases; unmatched junction nucleotides: 8. The chain's CDR3 is CASSPRLAGNPDTQYF. The CDR3 DNA reads as TGTGCCAGCAGTCCACGACTAGCGGGAAACCCAGATACGCAGTATTTT.

The J gene is TRBJ1-5, the V gene TRBV19; TRBD1 is a possible D gene (6 bases). CDR1 is LNHDA and CDR2 is SQIVND in the germline V gene (reference sequence). Trimming removed 9 bases at V and 5 bases at J, with 17 bases between. The CDR3 contains 14 residues. DNA for the CDR3: TGTGCCAGCCGACAGAGTAACAGGGATCAGCCCCAGCATTTT. Translated: CASRQSNRDQPQHF.